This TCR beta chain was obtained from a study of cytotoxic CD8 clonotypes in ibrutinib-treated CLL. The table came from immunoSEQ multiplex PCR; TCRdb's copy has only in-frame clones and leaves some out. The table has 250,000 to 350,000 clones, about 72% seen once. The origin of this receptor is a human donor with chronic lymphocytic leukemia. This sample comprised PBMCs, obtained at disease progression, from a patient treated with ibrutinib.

The chain's CDR3 is CASSLPTPGLATDTQYF. The DNA of the CDR3 is TGTGCCAGCAGTTTACCAACACCGGGACTAGCCACAGATACGCAGTATTTT. The chain carries TRBV28 and TRBJ2-3, with 9 bases fitting TRBD2. The CDR3 is made up of 17 amino acids. Germline-derived CDR1 and CDR2 are MDHEN and SYDVKM. The V segment lost 2 bases and the J segment 2 bases; nucleotides outside the gene matches: 8.